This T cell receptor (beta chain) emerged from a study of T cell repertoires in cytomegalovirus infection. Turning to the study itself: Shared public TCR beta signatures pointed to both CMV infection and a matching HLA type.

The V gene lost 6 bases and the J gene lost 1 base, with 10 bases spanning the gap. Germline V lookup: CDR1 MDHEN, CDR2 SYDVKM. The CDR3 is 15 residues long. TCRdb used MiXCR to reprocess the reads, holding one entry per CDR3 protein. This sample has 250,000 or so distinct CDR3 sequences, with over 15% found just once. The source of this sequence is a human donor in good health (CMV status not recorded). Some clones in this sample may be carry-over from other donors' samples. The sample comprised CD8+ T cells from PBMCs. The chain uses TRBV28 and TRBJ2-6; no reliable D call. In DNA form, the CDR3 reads TGTGCCAGCAGACCCCCGGCTTCTGGGGCCAACGTCCTGACTTTC. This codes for CASRPPASGANVLTF.